Each of the 30 T cell receptor beta chains below was sequenced from the same sample in a study of T-cell memory formation after mild COVID-19. MiXCR, run by TCRdb on the 5' RACE reads, gives a single entry per CDR3 protein. The sample contains 550,000 to 600,000 distinct CDR3 sequences, roughly 20% of which appear only once. Sequencing used PBMCs or a T cell subset sorted from them (not recorded which). The origin of the receptors is an adult woman who had mild COVID-19 (a few samples of this study predate the infection). Cell type and time point are not known.

The V call is TRBV14, the J call TRBJ2-2, with a possible D match to TRBD1 (5 bases). This CDR3 comprises 13 residues. Germline CDR1 reads SGHDN; CDR2 reads FVKESK. The V end was cut by 1 base, the J end by 6 bases, with 6 bases between. The CDR3 bases are TGTGCCAGCAGCCAAGTACAGGCCGGGGAGCTGTTTTTT. It translates to CASSQVQAGELFF. Supplemented by reference TRBV14 and TRBJ2-2, the full variable domain reads EAGVTQFPSHSVIEKGQTVTLRCDPISGHDNLYWYRRVMGKEIKFLLHFVKESKQDESGMPNNRFLAERTGGTYSTLKVQPAELEDSGVYFCASSQVQAGELFFGEGSRLTVL.

The chain uses TRBV7-8 and TRBJ2-1; D is possibly TRBD2 (6 bases). There are 15 residues in the CDR3. Between the trimmed V and J ends, which lost 2 bases and 5 bases, there was a span of 13 bases. The germline V gene encodes CDR1 SGHVS and CDR2 FQNEAQ. CDR3 amino acids: CASSLTSRGDNEQFF. In DNA form, the CDR3 reads TGTGCCAGCAGCTTAACCTCGCGGGGCGACAATGAGCAGTTCTTC. The full variable domain, completed using reference TRBV7-8 and TRBJ2-1, is GAGVSQSPRYKVAKRGQDVALRCDPISGHVSLFWYQQALGQGPEFLTYFQNEAQLDKSGLPSDRFFAERPEGSVSTLKIQRTQQEDSAVYLCASSLTSRGDNEQFFGPGTRLTVL.

In this sample, this clonotype turned up a few times. The chain couples TRBV7-2 to TRBJ2-3, with D perhaps matching TRBD2 (6 bases). The CDR3 totals 13 residues. The V end was cut by 5 bases, the J end by 5 bases, with 11 bases between. Germline assignment: CDR1 SGHTA and CDR2 FQGNSA. The CDR3 bases are TGTGCCAGCAGCCCCCAGACTAGAGATACGCAGTATTTT. It translates to CASSPQTRDTQYF.

Many counts were recorded for this clonotype. The rearrangement joins TRBV7-3 to TRBJ2-1, with TRBD2 identical over 7 bases. The CDR3 is made up of 15 amino acids. The germline CDR1 and CDR2 sequences are SGHTA and FQGTGA. The V and J ends lost 2 bases and 4 bases, in that order; junction bases with no gene match: 5. The CDR3 sequence: CASSLGRGVYNEQFF. The CDR3 nucleotides read TGTGCCAGCAGCTTAGGCCGGGGGGTTTACAATGAGCAGTTCTTC.

The rearrangement joins TRBV4-3 to TRBJ2-4; D may be TRBD1 or TRBD2 (5 bases each). V lost 1 base, J lost 0 bases, and 13 bases lay in between. This CDR3 has 17 amino acids. Per the germline V gene, CDR1 is LGHNA and CDR2 is YSLEER. The CDR3 DNA follows: TGCGCCAGCAGCCAAGGGAGGACAAGGCTAGCCAAAAACATTCAGTACTTC. The encoded protein is CASSQGRTRLAKNIQYF.

The V gene is TRBV5-1, the J gene TRBJ1-4, with TRBD1 matching 7 bases. CDR1 and CDR2 from the germline V gene are SGHRS and YFSETQ. V lost 5 bases, J lost 7 bases, and 11 bases stayed unmatched. The CDR3 sequence is 15 residues long. The CDR3 region is CASSLWANRGEKLFF. The CDR3, as DNA: TGCGCCAGCAGTCTCTGGGCAAACAGGGGTGAAAAACTGTTTTTT.

V and J are TRBV20-1 and TRBJ1-5; 7 bases line up with TRBD1. CDR1 and CDR2 from the germline V gene are DFQATT and SNEGSKA (reference sequence). The CDR3 runs to 15 residues. Trimming at V came to 5 bases and at J to 0 bases, leaving 7 bases not matched to a gene. The CDR3 DNA is TGCAGTGCTTCTACAGGGGCTTATAGCAATCAGCCCCAGCATTTT. Amino acids: CSASTGAYSNQPQHF.

CDR3 DNA: TGCAGTGCTAGAGCAATACCGGGACAGGGTTCAGGGGAGCTGTTTTTT. This sequence encodes CSARAIPGQGSGELFF. The chain recombines TRBV20-1 with TRBJ2-2; 9 nucleotides agree with TRBD1. The length of the CDR3 is 16 residues. The germline V gene encodes CDR1 DFQATT and CDR2 SNEGSKA (reference sequence). Trimming took 1 base from V and 8 from J; bases not matched to a gene: 11.

The chain is built from TRBV7-9 and TRBJ1-2; 11 nucleotides match TRBD1. V shed 6 bases and J 0 bases; nucleotides not matched to a gene: 9. The CDR3 is 17 residues long. The germline V gene has CDR1 SEHNR and CDR2 FQNEAQ (reference sequence). CDR3 residues: CASRRPGQGDTNYGYTF. CDR3 nucleotides: TGTGCCAGCAGGCGGCCGGGACAGGGGGACACTAACTATGGCTACACCTTC.

This chain uses TRBV12-3 or TRBV12-4 with TRBJ1-3; possible D gene TRBD1, 6 bases. The CDR3 has 16 amino acids. Between the trimmed V and J ends, which lost 6 bases and 3 bases, there was a span of 18 bases. CDR3 region: CASRPNTGRVGNTIYF. Written as DNA, the CDR3 is TGTGCCAGCAGACCCAATACAGGGCGGGTTGGAAACACCATATATTTT.

This clonotype has just a few counts. The chain recombines TRBV7-9 with TRBJ1-2; D is undetermined. Germline CDR1 SEHNR, CDR2 FQNEAQ (reference sequence). The V and J ends lost 0 bases and 10 bases respectively, with 12 bases between them. CDR3 length equals 13 residues. CDR3 nucleotide sequence: TGTGCCAGCAGCTTAGCAGCCGGACCATACTACACCTTC. This sequence encodes CASSLAAGPYYTF.

The chain has TRBV7-8 and TRBJ2-4; 8 positions agree with TRBD1. CDR1 is SGHVS and CDR2 is FQNEAQ in the germline V gene. This CDR3 spans 14 amino acids. With V trimmed by 5 bases and J by 8 bases, 8 bases remained unmatched. The CDR3 region has the DNA TGTGCCAGCAGCCCGGGGACAGGCGGGGACATTCAGTACTTC. Amino acid sequence: CASSPGTGGDIQYF.

Many counts were recorded for this clonotype. The chain has TRBV20-1 and TRBJ2-5, with a tentative D call TRBD1 (6 bases). The CDR3 loop spans 14 amino acids. V was cut by 5 bases and J by 5 bases, with 18 bases left in between. The V gene's germline CDR1 is DFQATT and CDR2 SNEGSKA (reference sequence). This CDR3 reads CSARRNQGLETQYF. CDR3 DNA sequence: TGCAGTGCTCGGAGGAATCAGGGGCTGGAGACCCAGTACTTC.

The chain is built from TRBV4-1 and TRBJ2-1; D is unresolved. V shed 3 bases and J shed 7 bases, with 7 bases lying between them. This CDR3 region has 12 residues. CDR1 MGHRA and CDR2 YSYEKL come from the germline V gene. CDR3 sequence reads: CASSQHDNEQFF. The CDR3 coding sequence is TGCGCCAGCAGCCAGCATGATAATGAGCAGTTCTTC.

The rearrangement uses TRBV4-1 and TRBJ1-5; the D gene is possibly TRBD1 (6 bases). Deletions cut 0 bases from V and 1 base from J, with 16 bases between. The CDR3 is made up of 18 amino acids. The germline V gene has CDR1 MGHRA and CDR2 YSYEKL. This CDR3 reads CASSQDPQGWMSNQPQHF. CDR3 DNA: TGCGCCAGCAGCCAAGATCCCCAGGGGTGGATGAGCAATCAGCCCCAGCATTTT.

This clonotype was detected a few times. The chain couples TRBV15 to TRBJ2-7; 8 bases are a match to TRBD1. The CDR3 contains 14 residues. CDR1 and CDR2 (germline): LNHNV, YYDKDF (reference sequence). J lost 2 bases, V lost 4 bases, and 4 bases had no gene match. The CDR3 reads CATSKDRGPYEQYF. The CDR3 DNA reads TGTGCCACCAGCAAAGACAGGGGTCCCTACGAGCAGTACTTC.

This sequence joins TRBV24-1 and TRBJ2-3; D remains unclear. This CDR3 region has 12 residues. The germline gives CDR1 KGHDR, CDR2 SFDVKD. V was trimmed by 1 base and J by 12 bases, leaving 10 bases between them. The CDR3 reads CATSDFGYRQYF. In DNA form, the CDR3 reads TGTGCCACCAGTGATTTTGGGTACCGACAGTATTTT.

The rearrangement joins TRBV5-1 to TRBJ2-1; D is undetermined. Germline lookup yields CDR1 SGHRS and CDR2 YFSETQ. V was shortened by 5 bases and J by 0 bases, with 12 bases between the two germline ends. CDR3 size: 15 residues. CDR3 nucleotides: TGCGCCAGCAGTCGTGAGACCGGCTCCTACAATGAGCAGTTCTTC. Protein product: CASSRETGSYNEQFF.

The chain has TRBV20-1 and TRBJ2-1; D uncertain. V lost 2 bases and J 0 bases, leaving 11 bases between the germline ends. The germline CDR1 and CDR2 sequences are DFQATT and SNEGSKA (reference sequence). The CDR3 extends over 15 amino acids. The DNA for the CDR3 is TGCAGTGCTAGACGCCGGCTCAGCTCCTACAATGAGCAGTTCTTC. It specifies CSARRRLSSYNEQFF.

The chain combines TRBV11-2 with TRBJ1-6; 10 bases are shared with TRBD1. Trimming cost V 6 bases and J 8 bases; bases outside gene matches: 4. The CDR3 is 14 amino acids. Germline V gives CDR1 SGHAT, CDR2 FQNNGV. Written as DNA, the CDR3 is TGTGCCAGCAGATCGGACAGGGGGTATTCACCCCTCCACTTT. This translates into CASRSDRGYSPLHF.

This clonotype was counted only a few times. V gene TRBV7-8 combines with J gene TRBJ2-2; TRBD1 matches 8 bases. V dropped 9 bases and J dropped 6; count of bases not matched to a gene: 9. The CDR3 runs 14 residues. The germline CDR1 and CDR2 sequences are SGHVS and FQNEAQ. The CDR3 protein is CASLVDRGAGELFF. The CDR3 region has the DNA TGTGCCAGTTTGGTCGACAGGGGCGCCGGGGAGCTGTTTTTT.

This clonotype was seen many times. The chain links TRBV4-2 to TRBJ2-1; the D gene is possibly TRBD1 (6 bases). The CDR3 is made up of 17 amino acids. V lost 1 base and J 2 bases, leaving 15 bases between the germline ends. Per germline, CDR1 LGHNA and CDR2 YNFKEQ. The CDR3 coding sequence is TGTGCCAGCAGCCAAGGGGGGCAGGGGTCTACCTACAATGAGCAGTTCTTC. Translating gives CASSQGGQGSTYNEQFF.

With regard to this clonotype: One end of the junction fails to match germline, which may point to a read error. V and J are TRBV6-4 and TRBJ2-5; 10 nucleotides agree with TRBD2. This CDR3 is built from 16 residues. Germline V gene data show CDR1 as MRHNA and CDR2 as SNTAGT. The CDR3 loop is CARSEKSGGAVETQYF. DNA of the CDR3: TGTGCCCGCAGTGAAAAGAGCGGGGGGGCCGTGGAGACCCAGTACTTC.

This clonotype was recorded only once. Given a much more abundant clone one base away, this may be a read error. V and J are TRBV7-2 and TRBJ2-1, with D possibly matching TRBD1 (5 bases). The CDR3 contains 15 residues. The germline V gene has CDR1 SGHTA and CDR2 FQGNSA. V was trimmed by 4 bases and J by 0 bases, leaving 10 bases between them. The CDR3 DNA sequence: TGTGCCAGCAGCTCGGACAAGAGCTCCTACAATGAGCAGTTCTTC. Amino acid sequence: CASSSDKSSYNEQFF.

This clonotype ranks as medium-sized. The rearrangement joins TRBV5-4 to TRBJ2-7; the match to TRBD2 covers 13 bases. This CDR3 spans 13 amino acids. Germline V lookup: CDR1 SGHNT, CDR2 YYREEE (reference sequence). The V segment lost 10 bases and the J segment 6 bases; nucleotides outside the gene matches: 7. DNA for the CDR3: TGTGCCTCCGGGACTAGCGGGACGATCGAGCAGTACTTC. Translating gives CASGTSGTIEQYF.

This clonotype was found a few times. This chain connects TRBV7-9 to TRBJ2-7; 8 bases fit TRBD1. The germline V gene has CDR1 SEHNR and CDR2 FQNEAQ (reference sequence). CDR3 length: 14 residues. Trimming cost V 1 base and J 5 bases; bases outside gene matches: 4. CDR3 loop: CASSLGTGLNEQYF. CDR3 in DNA: TGTGCCAGCAGCTTAGGGACAGGGTTGAACGAGCAGTACTTC.

The chain is built from TRBV12-3 or TRBV12-4 and TRBJ2-7; the match to TRBD2 covers 9 bases. The V and J ends lost 3 bases and 3 bases, in that order; junction bases with no gene match: 3. The CDR3 is 14 residues long. CDR3 in amino acids: CASSFVAGDYEQYF. The CDR3 nucleotides are TGTGCCAGCAGTTTTGTAGCGGGAGACTACGAGCAGTACTTC.

The chain is built from TRBV19 and TRBJ2-1; 10 nucleotides agree with TRBD2. In germline, CDR1 is LNHDA, CDR2 SQIVND (reference sequence). The CDR3 extends over 17 amino acids. V shed 5 bases and J 0 bases; nucleotides not matched to a gene: 7. The CDR3 sequence is CASSHLLAGSSYNEQFF. As DNA, the CDR3 is TGTGCCAGTAGTCACCTACTAGCGGGGAGCTCCTACAATGAGCAGTTCTTC.

This chain links TRBV6-2 or TRBV6-3 with TRBJ1-1, with unresolved D. Per the germline V gene, CDR1 is MNHEY and CDR2 is SVGEGT. CDR3 length equals 14 residues. V was clipped by 6 bases and J by 5 bases, with 16 bases between them. CDR3 bases: TGTGCCAGCAGACTCGCGAGGGCCGGGACTGAAGCTTTCTTT. Translated, it gives CASRLARAGTEAFF.

Notes on this clonotype: At one end, the junction sequence differs from germline, possibly due to a read error. J is TRBJ2-7 and V is TRBV25-1, with 7 bases identical to TRBD1. The CDR3 extends over 14 amino acids. The germline CDR1 and CDR2 sequences are MGHDK and SYGVNS. The CDR3 nucleotides read TGTGCCACCAGTCCACAGGGGATCTCCTACGAGCAGTACTTC. It codes for CATSPQGISYEQYF.